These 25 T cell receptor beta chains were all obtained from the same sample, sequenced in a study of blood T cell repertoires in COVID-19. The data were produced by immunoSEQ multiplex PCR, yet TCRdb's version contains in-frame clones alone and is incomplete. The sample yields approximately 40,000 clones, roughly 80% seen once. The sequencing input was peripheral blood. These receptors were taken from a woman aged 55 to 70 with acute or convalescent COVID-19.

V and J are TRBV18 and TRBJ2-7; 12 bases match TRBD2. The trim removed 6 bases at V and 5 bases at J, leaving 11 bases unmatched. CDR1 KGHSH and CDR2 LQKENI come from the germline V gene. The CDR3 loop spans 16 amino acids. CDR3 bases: TGTGCCAGCTCCCCTCGGGGCCTAGCGGGAGGGAACGAGCAGTACTTC. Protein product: CASSPRGLAGGNEQYF.

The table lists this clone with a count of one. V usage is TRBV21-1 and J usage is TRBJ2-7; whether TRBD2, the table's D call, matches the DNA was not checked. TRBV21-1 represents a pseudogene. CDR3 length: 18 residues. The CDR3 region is CASSKAEALAGPPYEQYF. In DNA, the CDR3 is TGTGCCAGCAGCAAAGCGGAGGCACTAGCGGGGCCGCCCTACGAGCAGTACTTC.

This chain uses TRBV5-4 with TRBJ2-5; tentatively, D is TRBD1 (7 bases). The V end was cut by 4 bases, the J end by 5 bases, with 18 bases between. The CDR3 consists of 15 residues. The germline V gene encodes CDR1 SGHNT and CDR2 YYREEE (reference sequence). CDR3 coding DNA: TGTGCCAGCAGCCGAGGACAGGCGGGGAAGGAGACCCAGTACTTC. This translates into CASSRGQAGKETQYF.

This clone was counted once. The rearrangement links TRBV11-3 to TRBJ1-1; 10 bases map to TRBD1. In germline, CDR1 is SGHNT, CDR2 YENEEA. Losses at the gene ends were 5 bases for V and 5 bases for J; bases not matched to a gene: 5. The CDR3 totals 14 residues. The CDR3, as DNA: TGTGCCAGCAGCCTGGGACAGGGGAAGACTGAAGCTTTCTTT. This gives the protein CASSLGQGKTEAFF.

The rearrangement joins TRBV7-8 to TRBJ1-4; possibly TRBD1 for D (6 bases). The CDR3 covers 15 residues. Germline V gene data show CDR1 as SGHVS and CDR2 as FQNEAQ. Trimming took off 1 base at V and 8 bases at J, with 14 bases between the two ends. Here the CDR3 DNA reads TGTGCCAGCAGCTTAGATCCAGGGGAAGGAGAAAAACTGTTTTTT. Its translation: CASSLDPGEGEKLFF.

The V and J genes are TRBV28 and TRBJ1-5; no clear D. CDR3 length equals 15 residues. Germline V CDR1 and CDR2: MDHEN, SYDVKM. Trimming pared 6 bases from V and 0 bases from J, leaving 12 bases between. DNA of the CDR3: TGTGCCAGCAGCCCATCGGTGAATAGCAATCAGCCCCAGCATTTT. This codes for CASSPSVNSNQPQHF.

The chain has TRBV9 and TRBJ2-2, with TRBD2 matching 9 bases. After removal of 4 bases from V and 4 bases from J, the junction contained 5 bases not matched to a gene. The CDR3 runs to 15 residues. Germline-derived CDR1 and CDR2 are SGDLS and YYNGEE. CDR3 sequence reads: CASSSRRGGTGELFF. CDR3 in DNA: TGTGCCAGCAGCTCTAGGCGGGGGGGCACCGGGGAGCTGTTTTTT.

The CDR3 DNA follows: TGTGCCATCAGTGCCACGACAGGGACGAGTGGAAACACCATATATTTT. It is translated as CAISATTGTSGNTIYF. V and J are TRBV10-3 and TRBJ1-3, with 7 bases matching TRBD1. The length of the CDR3 is 16 residues. Germline CDR1 reads ENHRY; CDR2 reads SYGVKD. After removal of 4 bases from V and 3 bases from J, the junction contained 9 bases not matched to a gene.

For the CDR3, the DNA is TGTGCCAGTAGTAAAGCCGCGAGCTACGAGCAGTACTTC. Residues: CASSKAASYEQYF. J is TRBJ2-7 and V is TRBV19; D unresolved. V was pared by 4 bases and J by 3 bases, with 10 bases between. The germline V gene encodes CDR1 LNHDA and CDR2 SQIVND (reference sequence). This CDR3 contains 13 residues.

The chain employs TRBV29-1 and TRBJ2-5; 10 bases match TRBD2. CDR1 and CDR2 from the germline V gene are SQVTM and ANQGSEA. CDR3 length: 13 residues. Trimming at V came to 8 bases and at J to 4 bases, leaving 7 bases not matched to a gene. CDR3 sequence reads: CSTPSGRLETQYF. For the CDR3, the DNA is TGCAGCACCCCTAGCGGGAGATTAGAGACCCAGTACTTC. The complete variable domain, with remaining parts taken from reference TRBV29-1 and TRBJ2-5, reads SAVISQKPSRDICQRGTSLTIQCQVDSQVTMMFWYRQQPGQSLTLIATANQGSEATYESGFVIDKFPISRPNLTFSTLTVSNMSPEDSSIYLCSTPSGRLETQYFGPGTRLLVL.

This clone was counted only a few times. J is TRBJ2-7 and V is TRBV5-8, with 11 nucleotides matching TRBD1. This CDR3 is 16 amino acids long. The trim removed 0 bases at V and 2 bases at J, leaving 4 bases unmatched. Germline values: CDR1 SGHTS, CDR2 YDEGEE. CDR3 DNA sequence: TGTGCCAGCAGCTTGGCCATGGGACAGGGGGCCTACGAGCAGTACTTC. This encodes CASSLAMGQGAYEQYF.

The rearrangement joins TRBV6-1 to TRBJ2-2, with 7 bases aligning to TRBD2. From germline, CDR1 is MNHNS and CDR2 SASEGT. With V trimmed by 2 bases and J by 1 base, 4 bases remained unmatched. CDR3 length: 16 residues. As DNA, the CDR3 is TGTGCCAGCAGTGAACAAGTAGCGGGGAACACCGGGGAGCTGTTTTTT. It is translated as CASSEQVAGNTGELFF.

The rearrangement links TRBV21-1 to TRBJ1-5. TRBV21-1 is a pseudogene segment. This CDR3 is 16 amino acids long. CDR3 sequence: CASSFGVRRHNQPQHF. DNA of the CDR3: TGTGCCAGCAGTTTTGGGGTGAGGAGGCACAATCAGCCCCAGCATTTT.

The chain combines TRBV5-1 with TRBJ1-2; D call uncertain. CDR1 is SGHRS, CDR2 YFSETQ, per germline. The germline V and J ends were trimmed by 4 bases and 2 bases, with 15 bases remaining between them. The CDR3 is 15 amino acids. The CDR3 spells CASSPGQTINYGYTF. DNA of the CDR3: TGCGCCAGCAGCCCCGGGCAGACTATCAACTATGGCTACACCTTC.

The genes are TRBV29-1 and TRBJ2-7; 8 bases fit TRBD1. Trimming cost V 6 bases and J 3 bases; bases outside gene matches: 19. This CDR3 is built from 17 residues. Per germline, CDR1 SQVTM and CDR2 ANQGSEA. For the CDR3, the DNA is TGCAGCGTCGCAAATACAAACCGACAGGGGAACAACTACGAGCAGTACTTC. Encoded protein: CSVANTNRQGNNYEQYF.

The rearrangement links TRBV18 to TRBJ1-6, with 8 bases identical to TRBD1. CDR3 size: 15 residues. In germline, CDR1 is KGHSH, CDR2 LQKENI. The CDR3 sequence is CATAHQSGGDSPLHF. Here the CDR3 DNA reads TGTGCTACAGCTCACCAATCAGGGGGCGATTCACCCCTCCACTTT. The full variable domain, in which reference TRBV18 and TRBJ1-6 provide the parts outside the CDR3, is NAGVMQNPRHLVRRRGQEARLRCSPMKGHSHVYWYRQLPEEGLKFMVYLQKENIIDESGMPKERFSAEFPKEGPSILRIQQVVRGDSAAYFCATAHQSGGDSPLHFGNGTRLTVT.

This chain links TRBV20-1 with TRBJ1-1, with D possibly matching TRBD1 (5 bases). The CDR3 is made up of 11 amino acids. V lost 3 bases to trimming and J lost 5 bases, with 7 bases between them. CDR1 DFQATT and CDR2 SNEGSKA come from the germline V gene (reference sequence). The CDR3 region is CSARRQTEAFF. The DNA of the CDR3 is TGCAGTGCTAGGAGACAGACTGAAGCTTTCTTT.

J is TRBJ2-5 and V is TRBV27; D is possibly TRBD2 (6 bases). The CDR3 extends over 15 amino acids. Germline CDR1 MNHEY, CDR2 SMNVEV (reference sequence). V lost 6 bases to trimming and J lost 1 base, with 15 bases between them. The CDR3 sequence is CASRPLASPQETQYF. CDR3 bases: TGTGCCAGCAGGCCTCTAGCGAGTCCCCAAGAGACCCAGTACTTC.

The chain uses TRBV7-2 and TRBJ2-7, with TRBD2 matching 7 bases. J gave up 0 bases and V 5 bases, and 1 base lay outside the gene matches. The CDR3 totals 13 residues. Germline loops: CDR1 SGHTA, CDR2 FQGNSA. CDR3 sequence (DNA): TGTGCCAGCAGCCGGGGGGACTCCTACGAGCAGTACTTC. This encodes CASSRGDSYEQYF.

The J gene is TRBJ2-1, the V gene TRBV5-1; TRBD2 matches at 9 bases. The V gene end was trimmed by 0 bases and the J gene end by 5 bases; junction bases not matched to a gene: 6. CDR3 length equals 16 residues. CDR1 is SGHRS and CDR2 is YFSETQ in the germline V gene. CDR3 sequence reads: CASSLGPVAGDNEQFF. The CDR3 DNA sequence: TGCGCCAGCAGCTTGGGGCCTGTAGCGGGAGACAATGAGCAGTTCTTC.

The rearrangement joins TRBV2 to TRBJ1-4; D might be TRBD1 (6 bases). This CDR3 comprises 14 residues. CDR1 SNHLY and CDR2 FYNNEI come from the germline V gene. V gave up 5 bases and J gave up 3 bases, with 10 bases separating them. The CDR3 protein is CASSPQGPNEKLFF. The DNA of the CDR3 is TGTGCCAGCAGTCCACAGGGACCTAATGAAAAACTGTTTTTT. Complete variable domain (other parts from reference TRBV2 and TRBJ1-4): EPEVTQTPSHQVTQMGQEVILRCVPISNHLYFYWYRQILGQKVEFLVSFYNNEISEKSEIFDDQFSVERPDGSNFTLKIRSTKLEDSAMYFCASSPQGPNEKLFFGSGTQLSVL.

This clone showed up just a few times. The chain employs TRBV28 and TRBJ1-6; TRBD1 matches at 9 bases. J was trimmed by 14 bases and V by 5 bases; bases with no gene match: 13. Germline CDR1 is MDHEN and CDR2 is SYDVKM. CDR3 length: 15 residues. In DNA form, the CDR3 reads TGTGCCAGCAGTGCCACCGGGACAGGGTCTCAGGCCCTCCACTTT. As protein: CASSATGTGSQALHF.

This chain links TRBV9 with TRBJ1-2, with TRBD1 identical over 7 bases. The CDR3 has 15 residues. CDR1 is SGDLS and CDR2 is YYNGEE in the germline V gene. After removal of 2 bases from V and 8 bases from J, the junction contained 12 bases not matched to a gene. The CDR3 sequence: CASSVDTTGDRGYTF. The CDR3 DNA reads TGTGCCAGCAGCGTGGATACAACAGGGGATCGAGGCTACACCTTC.

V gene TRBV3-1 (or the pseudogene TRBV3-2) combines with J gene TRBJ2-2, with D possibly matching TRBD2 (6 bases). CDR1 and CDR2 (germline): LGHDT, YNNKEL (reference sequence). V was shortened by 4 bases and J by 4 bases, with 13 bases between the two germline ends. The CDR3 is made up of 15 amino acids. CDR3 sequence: CASSLEDYSTGELFF. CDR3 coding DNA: TGTGCCAGCAGCCTAGAGGACTATTCCACCGGGGAGCTGTTTTTT.

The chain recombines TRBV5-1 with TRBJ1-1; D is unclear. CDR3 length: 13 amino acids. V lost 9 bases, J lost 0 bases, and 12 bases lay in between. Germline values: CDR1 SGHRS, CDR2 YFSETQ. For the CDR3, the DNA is TGCGCCACCAGGAGATCCCTGAACACTGAAGCTTTCTTT. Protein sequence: CATRRSLNTEAFF.